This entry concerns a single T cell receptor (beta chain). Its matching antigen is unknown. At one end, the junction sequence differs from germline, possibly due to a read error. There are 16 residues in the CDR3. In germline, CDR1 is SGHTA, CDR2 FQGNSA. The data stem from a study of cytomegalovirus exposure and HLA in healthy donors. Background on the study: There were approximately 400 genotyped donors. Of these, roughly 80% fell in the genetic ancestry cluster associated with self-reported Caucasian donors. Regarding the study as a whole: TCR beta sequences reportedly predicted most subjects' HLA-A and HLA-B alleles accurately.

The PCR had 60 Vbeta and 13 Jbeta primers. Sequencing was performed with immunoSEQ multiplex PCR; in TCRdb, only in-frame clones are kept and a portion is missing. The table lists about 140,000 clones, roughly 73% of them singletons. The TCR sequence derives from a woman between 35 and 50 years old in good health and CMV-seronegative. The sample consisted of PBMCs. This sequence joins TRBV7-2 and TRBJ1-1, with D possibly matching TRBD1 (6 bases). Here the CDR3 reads CASSVGVLNRDAIASF. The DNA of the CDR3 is TGTGCCAGCAGCGTAGGCGTCCTTAACAGGGATGCGATAGCTTCCTTT.